The 14 T cell receptor beta chains below all came from one sample that was sequenced in a study of CD8+ T cells in alopecia areata. Reverse transcribed after extraction, RNA yielded cDNA as the sequencing template. The protocol was immunoSEQ multiplex PCR, while the TCRdb copy is restricted to in-frame clones and leaves out a portion. The repertoire holds roughly 120,000 clones, with 55% to 65% as singletons. Sequencing was done on a sample of CD4+ T cells sorted from blood. The receptors were gathered from a human donor in good health.

Only a few counts were recorded for this clone. V and J are TRBV4-1 and TRBJ2-4; D perhaps matches TRBD1 (5 bases). CDR1 is MGHRA, CDR2 YSYEKL, per germline. The V gene lost 1 base and the J gene lost 15 bases, with 13 bases spanning the gap. The CDR3 is 12 amino acids. CDR3 DNA sequence: TGCGCCAGCAGCCAAGGGTGGGGCCGTAGGTACTTC. Translation gives CASSQGWGRRYF.

The rearrangement joins TRBV25-1 to TRBJ1-1; TRBD1 aligns across 7 bases. CDR1 and CDR2 (germline): MGHDK, SYGVNS. V was clipped by 2 bases and J by 4 bases; unmatched bases: 7. The CDR3 runs to 15 residues. CDR3 DNA sequence: TGTGCCAGCAGTGAACCCGACAGGGTAGGCACTGAAGCTTTCTTT. Amino acids: CASSEPDRVGTEAFF. Filled out from reference TRBV25-1 and TRBJ1-1, the complete variable domain reads EADIYQTPRYLVIGTGKKITLECSQTMGHDKMYWYQQDPGMELHLIHYSYGVNSTEKGDLSSESTVSRIRTEHFPLTLESARPSHTSQYLCASSEPDRVGTEAFFGQGTRLTVV.

The V and J genes are TRBV2 and TRBJ1-5; the D gene is possibly TRBD1 (5 bases). Germline assignment: CDR1 SNHLY and CDR2 FYNNEI. CDR3 length: 15 residues. V gave up 6 bases and J gave up 0 bases, with 12 bases separating them. The CDR3 spells CASSGTQNSNQPQHF. The CDR3 nucleotides are TGTGCCAGCAGCGGGACTCAGAATAGCAATCAGCCCCAGCATTTT.

This clone was seen only a few times. At the DNA level, this CDR3 is encoded by other sequences in the same sample as well. The genes are TRBV5-1 and TRBJ1-1; no clear D. The CDR3 has 13 amino acids. Germline CDR1 and CDR2: SGHRS and YFSETQ. Between the trimmed V and J ends, which lost 0 bases and 0 bases, there was a span of 3 bases. CDR3 in amino acids: CASSLVVNTEAFF. CDR3 in DNA: TGCGCCAGCAGCTTGGTTGTGAACACTGAAGCTTTCTTT. Variable domain in full (rest from reference TRBV5-1 and TRBJ1-1): KAGVTQTPRYLIKTRGQQVTLSCSPISGHRSVSWYQQTPGQGLQFLFEYFSETQRNKGNFPGRFSGRQFSNSRSEMNVSTLELGDSALYLCASSLVVNTEAFFGQGTRLTVV.

This clone was seen only a few times. The chain joins TRBV7-9 to TRBJ2-3; D tentatively reads TRBD1 or TRBD2 (6 bases each). Trimming cost V 3 bases and J 6 bases, with 22 bases left between them. Germline loops: CDR1 SEHNR, CDR2 FQNEAQ (reference sequence). The CDR3 spans 17 residues. In nucleotides, the CDR3 is TGTGCCAGCAGCTTGACGGGGGACATCCGATACTTTGATACGCAGTATTTT. It translates to CASSLTGDIRYFDTQYF.

This clone has a handful of counts. The rearrangement links TRBV30 to TRBJ2-2; tentative D call: TRBD2 (5 bases). V lost 0 bases and J 4 bases, leaving 9 bases between the germline ends. Germline-derived CDR1 and CDR2 are GTSNPN and SVGIG (reference sequence). The CDR3 spans 14 residues. In nucleotides, the CDR3 is TGTGCCTGGAGTGTAAGGCTAGCCACCGGGGAGCTGTTTTTT. Amino acids: CAWSVRLATGELFF.

This clone appeared a few times. The chain is built from TRBV18 and TRBJ2-1; 8 bases map to TRBD1. CDR1 and CDR2 from the germline V gene are KGHSH and LQKENI. This CDR3 is built from 15 residues. With V trimmed by 4 bases and J by 0 bases, 2 bases remained unmatched. The CDR3 loop is CASSLGQGSYNEQFF. CDR3 DNA: TGTGCCAGCTCACTTGGACAGGGCTCCTACAATGAGCAGTTCTTC.

The chain recombines TRBV29-1 with TRBJ1-5, with 7 bases matching TRBD1. The ends lost 6 bases at V and 1 base at J; junction bases unmatched: 3. The germline gives CDR1 SQVTM, CDR2 ANQGSEA. The CDR3 runs 13 residues. The CDR3 loop is CSVQGGSNQPQHF. The CDR3 nucleotides are TGCAGCGTCCAGGGGGGGAGCAATCAGCCCCAGCATTTT.

The V gene is TRBV15, the J gene TRBJ2-5; D ambiguous. CDR1 is LNHNV, CDR2 YYDKDF, per germline (reference sequence). The CDR3 has 13 amino acids. Trimming stripped 0 bases from V and 8 bases from J, with 10 bases between. CDR3 region: CATSRDVRLTQYF. The CDR3 DNA sequence: TGTGCCACCAGCAGAGATGTGAGGTTAACCCAGTACTTC.

CDR3 in amino acids: CAWSKDRAYEKLFF. The CDR3 nucleotides are TGTGCCTGGAGCAAAGACAGGGCGTATGAAAAACTGTTTTTT. The V call is TRBV30, the J call TRBJ1-4; 7 nucleotides line up with TRBD1. Germline V gene lookup returns CDR1 GTSNPN and CDR2 SVGIG (reference sequence). The CDR3 is 14 residues long. J gave up 6 bases and V 3 bases, and 7 bases lay outside the gene matches.

This rearrangement joins TRBV27 to TRBJ1-6, with D tentatively TRBD1 (6 bases). The CDR3 has 13 residues. The germline gives CDR1 MNHEY, CDR2 SMNVEV (reference sequence). Trimming shortened V by 8 bases and J by 3 bases, and 8 bases separated the two germline ends. The CDR3 loop is CASRTDYNSPLHF. The CDR3 DNA follows: TGTGCCAGCCGGACAGACTATAATTCACCCCTCCACTTT.

V is TRBV30 and J is TRBJ2-1, with D unclear. The V gene's germline CDR1 is GTSNPN and CDR2 SVGIG (reference sequence). The CDR3 is 14 amino acids. With 2 bases removed from V and 1 base from J, the gap between germline ends came to 9 bases. CDR3 DNA sequence: TGTGCCTGGAGTTGGGTTAGGTCCTACAATGAGCAGTTCTTC. It specifies CAWSWVRSYNEQFF.

In this sample, this clone turned up a few times. V and J are TRBV29-1 and TRBJ2-1, with D possibly being TRBD1 or TRBD2 (6 bases each). This CDR3 is built from 14 residues. Trimming left V 5 bases short and J 6 bases short, with 17 bases between. Germline V CDR1 and CDR2: SQVTM, ANQGSEA. CDR3: CSVFRGPGVNEQFF. In DNA form, the CDR3 reads TGCAGCGTTTTCAGGGGCCCGGGGGTCAATGAGCAGTTCTTC.

The chain has TRBV6-5 and TRBJ1-1, with D hard to call. Germline loops: CDR1 MNHEY, CDR2 SVGAGI. V gave up 8 bases and J gave up 0 bases, with 10 bases separating them. The CDR3 runs to 13 residues. The CDR3 bases are TGTGCCAGCCGTAGAGGGATGAACACTGAAGCTTTCTTT. Translation: CASRRGMNTEAFF.